Shown below are 29 T cell receptor beta chains from a single sample sequenced in a study of cytomegalovirus exposure and HLA in healthy donors. In the PCR, 60 Vbeta and 13 Jbeta primers were used. Clones were read by immunoSEQ multiplex PCR, and TCRdb kept only the in-frame ones, dropping some. The sample lists approximately 190,000 clones, over 70% occurring once. Sequencing was performed on PBMCs. Receptors originate from a man aged 30 to 39 in good health and CMV-seronegative.

This clone was detected once. The chain couples TRBV7-2 to TRBJ2-7, with D unclear. The germline V gene has CDR1 SGHTA and CDR2 FQGNSA. The V end lost 1 base, the J end lost 4 bases, and 8 bases lay between the germline ends. The CDR3 length is 13 residues. Here the CDR3 DNA reads TGTGCCAGCAGCTTAGTAGTCTATTACGAGCAGTACTTC. Amino acid sequence: CASSLVVYYEQYF.

The CDR3 sequence is CASGFQGSEAFF. CDR3 nucleotide sequence: TGTGCTAGTGGTTTTCAGGGCTCTGAAGCTTTCTTT. This chain connects TRBV12-5 to TRBJ1-1; a possible D gene is TRBD1 (5 bases). The CDR3 is 12 residues long. Germline V gene sequence: CDR1 LGHNT, CDR2 FRNRAP. The V gene lost 3 bases and the J gene lost 6 bases, with 8 bases spanning the gap.

The rearrangement joins TRBV7-9 to TRBJ1-4, with D uncertain. Germline V gene sequence: CDR1 SEHNR, CDR2 FQNEAQ (reference sequence). V lost 0 bases, J lost 8 bases, and 16 bases lay in between. The CDR3 consists of 16 residues. The CDR3 nucleotides read TGTGCCAGCAGCTTAGCTTTGAGGGAGTCGGAAGAAAAACTGTTTTTT. Its protein is CASSLALRESEEKLFF.

The gene calls are TRBV2 and TRBJ1-6; D is unresolved. Germline lookup yields CDR1 SNHLY and CDR2 FYNNEI. The V end was cut by 1 base, the J end by 9 bases, with 13 bases between. The CDR3 runs to 15 residues. The CDR3 loop reads CASSEGTTRSSPLHF. The CDR3 DNA sequence: TGTGCCAGCAGTGAAGGTACCACTAGAAGTTCACCCCTCCACTTT.

The chain couples TRBV18 to TRBJ1-3; D is perhaps TRBD1 (5 bases). Per the germline V gene, CDR1 is KGHSH and CDR2 is LQKENI. Trimming took off 2 bases at V and 0 bases at J, with 11 bases between the two ends. The CDR3 contains 16 residues. The CDR3, as DNA: TGTGCCAGCTCACCAAGGGTGACAGACTCTGGAAACACCATATATTTT. It encodes CASSPRVTDSGNTIYF. The entire variable domain, with the rest obtained from reference TRBV18 and TRBJ1-3, is as follows: NAGVMQNPRHLVRRRGQEARLRCSPMKGHSHVYWYRQLPEEGLKFMVYLQKENIIDESGMPKERFSAEFPKEGPSILRIQQVVRGDSAAYFCASSPRVTDSGNTIYFGEGSWLTVV.

CDR3 protein: CASSEWQGGNEKLFF. The CDR3 region has the DNA TGTGCCAGCAGTGAATGGCAGGGGGGAAACGAAAAACTGTTTTTT. The chain links TRBV6-1 to TRBJ1-4; 7 nucleotides agree with TRBD1. This CDR3 has 15 amino acids. Germline CDR1 MNHNS, CDR2 SASEGT. With V trimmed by 2 bases and J by 8 bases, 8 bases remained unmatched.

This clone showed up just once. V usage is TRBV18 and J usage is TRBJ2-1, with TRBD1 matching over 7 bases. The CDR3 contains 14 residues. The V gene end was trimmed by 3 bases and the J gene end by 7 bases; junction bases not matched to a gene: 6. Looked up from germline, CDR1 is KGHSH and CDR2 is LQKENI. Written as DNA, the CDR3 is TGTGCCAGCTCACCCGACCGCAGGGGGAATGAGCAGTTCTTC. Translated, it gives CASSPDRRGNEQFF.

This clone was counted a single time. The chain's CDR3 is CASSQEPRGGAMETQYF. The DNA of the CDR3 is TGCGCCAGCAGCCAAGAACCACGCGGGGGGGCCATGGAGACCCAGTACTTC. The rearrangement joins TRBV4-3 to TRBJ2-5; 9 bases agree with TRBD2. This CDR3 is 17 amino acids long. V dropped 0 bases and J dropped 5; count of bases not matched to a gene: 10. The germline V gene has CDR1 LGHNA and CDR2 YSLEER.

This chain connects TRBV5-1 to TRBJ1-4, with TRBD1 identical over 7 bases. The CDR3 sequence is 13 residues long. Germline CDR1 is SGHRS and CDR2 is YFSETQ. V lost 4 bases and J lost 8; bases outside the gene matches: 5. The CDR3 sequence: CASSPQGGEKLFF. The CDR3 region has the DNA TGCGCCAGCAGCCCCCAGGGGGGAGAAAAACTGTTTTTT.

The V gene is TRBV11-3, the J gene TRBJ2-1; 13 nucleotides match TRBD2. This CDR3 is built from 15 residues. Looked up from germline, CDR1 is SGHNT and CDR2 is YENEEA. J was trimmed by 9 bases and V by 5 bases; bases with no gene match: 7. The DNA of the CDR3 is TGTGCCAGCAGCCCCCGGACTAGCGGGAGCAGTGAGCAGTTCTTC. It codes for CASSPRTSGSSEQFF.

The J gene is TRBJ2-3, the V gene TRBV25-1; 9 bases agree with TRBD2. This CDR3 has 14 amino acids. V was pared by 1 base and J by 7 bases, with 3 bases of the junction left unmatched. The germline gives CDR1 MGHDK, CDR2 SYGVNS. This chain's CDR3 is CASSESSSGNTQYF. The DNA of the CDR3 is TGTGCCAGCAGTGAATCGTCTAGCGGGAATACGCAGTATTTT.

The rearrangement uses TRBV5-1 and TRBJ2-2; D ambiguous. V lost 0 bases and J 7 bases, leaving 4 bases between the germline ends. Germline V gene lookup returns CDR1 SGHRS and CDR2 YFSETQ. The CDR3 runs 12 residues. CDR3: CASSLGSGELFF. Here the CDR3 DNA reads TGCGCCAGCAGCTTGGGCAGCGGGGAGCTGTTTTTT.

The V and J genes are TRBV27 and TRBJ1-5; TRBD1 might be the D (6 bases). The CDR3 contains 15 residues. Trimming removed 3 bases from V and 3 bases from J, with 12 bases in between. The germline gives CDR1 MNHEY, CDR2 SMNVEV (reference sequence). The CDR3 loop is CASSFGGAFNQPQHF. For the CDR3, the DNA is TGTGCCAGCAGTTTCGGGGGGGCTTTCAATCAGCCCCAGCATTTT.

The chain uses TRBV4-1 and TRBJ1-1; D may be TRBD1 (5 bases). Germline loops: CDR1 MGHRA, CDR2 YSYEKL. The germline V and J ends were trimmed by 0 bases and 2 bases, with 7 bases remaining between them. The CDR3 sequence is 14 residues long. In nucleotides, the CDR3 is TGCGCCAGCAGCCAAGATCAGGGAAACACTGAAGCTTTCTTT. It yields the protein CASSQDQGNTEAFF.

Points on this clone: Compared with germline, one end of the junction differs, possibly owing to a read error. This chain links TRBV11-2 with TRBJ2-5; maybe TRBD2 (6 bases). The germline gives CDR1 SGHAT, CDR2 FQNNGV. This CDR3 contains 12 residues. The CDR3 here is CASSSLRENQYF. DNA for the CDR3: TGTGCCAGCAGCTCCCTCCGGGAGAACCAGTACTTC.

This clone was seen a single time. One end of the junction is discordant with germline, which a read error may explain. The sample holds other DNA sequences that translate to the same CDR3. The V call is TRBV7-9, the J call TRBJ2-7, with TRBD1 as a possible D gene (6 bases). The CDR3 contains 17 residues. Germline values: CDR1 SEHNR, CDR2 FQNEAQ (reference sequence). The CDR3: CASSSPQGQPFSYEQYF. In nucleotides, the CDR3 is TGCGCCAGCAGCTCACCTCAAGGACAGCCCTTCTCCTACGAGCAGTACTTC.

J is TRBJ2-7 and V is TRBV29-1, with D unclear. The CDR3 loop spans 11 amino acids. From germline, CDR1 is SQVTM and CDR2 ANQGSEA. V shed 3 bases and J shed 4 bases, with 7 bases lying between them. The CDR3 DNA reads TGCAGCGTTGACGCCGGTTACGAGCAGTACTTC. The encoded protein is CSVDAGYEQYF.

The chain combines TRBV4-1 with TRBJ2-7; TRBD2 agrees at 7 bases. Germline V gene data show CDR1 as MGHRA and CDR2 as YSYEKL. Trimming cost V 8 bases and J 0 bases; bases outside gene matches: 10. The CDR3 extends over 15 amino acids. This CDR3 is CASAPSGTLSYEQYF. The CDR3 DNA follows: TGCGCCAGCGCCCCCAGCGGGACCCTCTCCTACGAGCAGTACTTC.

This clone is a singleton in its sample. This chain joins TRBV27 and TRBJ1-3; no clear D gene. The CDR3 loop spans 14 amino acids. Germline CDR1 reads MNHEY; CDR2 reads SMNVEV (reference sequence). V was cut by 5 bases and J by 0 bases, with 8 bases left in between. The CDR3 DNA follows: TGTGCCAGCAGTCCCGGGGTCTCTGGAAACACCATATATTTT. Amino acids: CASSPGVSGNTIYF.

The chain carries TRBV18 and TRBJ2-2; TRBD1 aligns across 7 bases. The V gene end was trimmed by 5 bases and the J gene end by 6 bases; junction bases not matched to a gene: 9. Germline assignment: CDR1 KGHSH and CDR2 LQKENI. This CDR3 is built from 15 residues. The CDR3 DNA reads as TGTGCCAGCTCAGGCGACAGGGTTCCCCCCGGGGAGCTGTTTTTT. This encodes CASSGDRVPPGELFF. Combining the CDR3 with reference TRBV18 and TRBJ2-2 gives the whole variable domain NAGVMQNPRHLVRRRGQEARLRCSPMKGHSHVYWYRQLPEEGLKFMVYLQKENIIDESGMPKERFSAEFPKEGPSILRIQQVVRGDSAAYFCASSGDRVPPGELFFGEGSRLTVL.

This clone was picked up one time. V is TRBV28 and J is TRBJ2-1; D not certain. V lost 5 bases to trimming and J lost 10 bases, with 12 bases between them. Germline V CDR1 and CDR2: MDHEN, SYDVKM. The CDR3 covers 12 residues. The CDR3 protein is CASSKNVREQFF. CDR3 DNA sequence: TGTGCCAGCAGTAAGAACGTTCGGGAGCAGTTCTTC. The whole variable domain, filled in from reference TRBV28 and TRBJ2-1, reads DVKVTQSSRYLVKRTGEKVFLECVQDMDHENMFWYRQDPGLGLRLIYFSYDVKMKEKGDIPEGYSVSREKKERFSLILESASTNQTSMYLCASSKNVREQFFGPGTRLTVL.

The CDR3 sequence is CASSLKGMGQGKSTDTQYF. The DNA for the CDR3 is TGTGCCAGCAGTTTAAAGGGGATGGGACAGGGGAAGAGCACAGATACGCAGTATTTT. The chain carries TRBV28 and TRBJ2-3, with 10 bases that match TRBD1. Germline lookup yields CDR1 MDHEN and CDR2 SYDVKM. V was pared by 2 bases and J by 0 bases, with 11 bases of the junction left unmatched. The CDR3 runs to 19 residues.

The genes are TRBV28 and TRBJ1-6; D perhaps matches TRBD1 (6 bases). The germline V gene has CDR1 MDHEN and CDR2 SYDVKM. Trimming pared 0 bases from V and 0 bases from J, leaving 9 bases between. CDR3 size: 17 residues. CDR3 in amino acids: CASSLWQGSSYNSPLHF. CDR3 nucleotides: TGTGCCAGCAGTTTATGGCAGGGGAGCTCCTATAATTCACCCCTCCACTTT.

The chain recombines TRBV5-6 with TRBJ1-5, with D uncertain. CDR1 and CDR2 from the germline V gene are SGHDT and YYEEEE. The CDR3 contains 16 residues. The V gene lost 4 bases and the J gene lost 5 bases, with 19 bases spanning the gap. CDR3: CASSRPTPVRDQPQHF. CDR3 sequence (DNA): TGTGCCAGCAGCCGGCCCACTCCAGTGAGGGATCAGCCCCAGCATTTT.

This chain joins TRBV30 and TRBJ2-2, with 12 bases that match TRBD2. The CDR3 consists of 13 residues. Germline CDR1 and CDR2: GTSNPN and SVGIG (reference sequence). Trimming removed 6 bases from V and 8 bases from J; junction bases left unmatched: 4. CDR3 in amino acids: CACGLAGWGELFF. CDR3 nucleotides: TGTGCCTGTGGACTAGCGGGGTGGGGGGAGCTGTTTTTT.

The rearrangement links TRBV11-2 to TRBJ2-5; 11 bases align to TRBD2. Losses at the gene ends were 4 bases for V and 0 bases for J; bases not matched to a gene: 4. Germline CDR1 reads SGHAT; CDR2 reads FQNNGV. This CDR3 comprises 16 residues. The CDR3 region is CASSSVTSGNQETQYF. The CDR3, as DNA: TGTGCCAGCAGCTCAGTGACTAGCGGGAACCAAGAGACCCAGTACTTC.

The chain uses TRBV5-6 and TRBJ1-1; the match to TRBD1 covers 8 bases. Germline V CDR1 and CDR2: SGHDT, YYEEEE. This CDR3 comprises 16 residues. The V and J ends lost 5 bases and 0 bases, in that order; junction bases with no gene match: 9. CDR3: CASSFGTGWMNTEAFF. As DNA, the CDR3 is TGTGCCAGCAGTTTCGGGACAGGCTGGATGAACACTGAAGCTTTCTTT.

The rearrangement joins TRBV6-5 to TRBJ2-1; no reliable D call. Trimming left V 5 bases short and J 12 bases short, with 11 bases between. The CDR3 spans 11 residues. CDR1 and CDR2 from the germline V gene are MNHEY and SVGAGI. Here the CDR3 reads CASSTPVGQFF. In DNA form, the CDR3 reads TGTGCCAGCAGTACTCCCGTCGGGCAGTTCTTC.

V and J are TRBV4-1 and TRBJ1-4; the D gene is possibly TRBD1 (6 bases). CDR1 MGHRA and CDR2 YSYEKL come from the germline V gene. Between the trimmed V and J ends, which lost 3 bases and 8 bases, there was a span of 16 bases. CDR3 length equals 15 residues. CDR3 sequence reads: CASSQLGQKGEKLFF. In DNA form, the CDR3 reads TGCGCCAGCAGCCAGTTAGGACAGAAGGGAGAAAAACTGTTTTTT.